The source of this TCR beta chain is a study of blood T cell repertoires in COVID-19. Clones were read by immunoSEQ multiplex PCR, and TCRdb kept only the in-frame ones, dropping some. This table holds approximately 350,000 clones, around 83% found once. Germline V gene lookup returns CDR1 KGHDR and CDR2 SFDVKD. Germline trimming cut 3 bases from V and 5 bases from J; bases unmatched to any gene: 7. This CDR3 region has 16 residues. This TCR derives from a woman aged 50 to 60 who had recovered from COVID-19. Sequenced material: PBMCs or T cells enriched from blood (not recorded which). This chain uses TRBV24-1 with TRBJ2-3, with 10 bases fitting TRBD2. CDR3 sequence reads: CATSDGASGSIDTQYF. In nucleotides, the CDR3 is TGTGCCACCAGTGATGGGGCTAGCGGGAGTATAGATACGCAGTATTTT.